The 5 T cell receptor beta chains reported below all come from one sample, sequenced in a study of human T cells and chemical hapten exposure. From the RACE reads, TCRdb called clonotypes with MiXCR, one entry per CDR3 protein. The sample carries 300,000 to 450,000 distinct CDR3 sequences, 4.8% recorded once. As to time point: patch test 1, 2 weeks after DPC sensitization. Treatment denoted: therapeutic diphenylcyclopropenone sensitization with weekly scalp DPC. The starting material was whole blood, obtained in connection with sensitization to the hapten diphenylcyclopropenone (DPC). These receptors originate from a woman aged 45 to 65 with alopecia areata. Some clones in this sample may be carry-over from other donors' samples.

This clonotype was counted ten times or more. The J gene is TRBJ1-1, the V gene TRBV7-9; D is possibly TRBD1 (6 bases). Germline CDR1 is SEHNR and CDR2 is FQNEAQ (reference sequence). V lost 1 base, J lost 11 bases, and 11 bases lay in between. The CDR3 has 12 residues. In nucleotides, the CDR3 is TGTGCCAGCAGCTTAGATACAGGGTCGGCTTTCTTT. It codes for CASSLDTGSAFF.

This clonotype was recorded many times. The rearrangement links TRBV2 to TRBJ1-2; 11 bases align to TRBD1. The trim removed 11 bases at V and 3 bases at J, leaving 5 bases unmatched. Germline loops: CDR1 SNHLY, CDR2 FYNNEI. The CDR3 has 13 amino acids. CDR3 protein: CAGGQGAYYGYTF. The CDR3 DNA reads TGTGCCGGCGGACAGGGGGCCTACTATGGCTACACCTTC.

In this sample, this clonotype turned up many times. This rearrangement joins TRBV10-3 to TRBJ1-5, with TRBD1 as a possible D gene (5 bases). This CDR3 comprises 14 residues. Trimming took 2 bases from V and 2 from J, leaving 7 bases between them. The germline V gene encodes CDR1 ENHRY and CDR2 SYGVKD. CDR3 amino acids: CAISEGAGNQPQHF. CDR3 coding DNA: TGTGCCATCAGTGAGGGGGCAGGCAATCAGCCCCAGCATTTT.

This clonotype was counted many times. The rearrangement links TRBV30 to TRBJ2-1; unclear D gene. The V end lost 0 bases, the J end lost 9 bases, and 6 bases lay between the germline ends. Germline lookup yields CDR1 GTSNPN and CDR2 SVGIG (reference sequence). The CDR3 extends over 11 amino acids. The CDR3 coding sequence is TGTGCCTGGAGTGTAAGGTCTGAGCAGTTCTTC. Its protein is CAWSVRSEQFF.

This clonotype appeared a few times. The CDR3 reads CAWSVGGSTDTQYF. As DNA, the CDR3 is TGTGCCTGGAGTGTCGGCGGAAGCACAGATACGCAGTATTTT. The chain links TRBV30 to TRBJ2-3, with no clear D. The CDR3 totals 14 residues. Germline loops: CDR1 GTSNPN, CDR2 SVGIG (reference sequence). Trimming took off 0 bases at V and 0 bases at J, with 7 bases between the two ends.